Each of the 7 T cell receptor beta chains below was sequenced from the same sample in a study of blood T cell repertoires in COVID-19 (dated by TCRdb to the early 2020s). The library was generated by the immunoSEQ multiplex PCR assay. TCRdb took over this immuneACCESS table, retaining in-frame rearrangements with V and J assigned. Such tables are incomplete; in checked studies, under half of the missing clones stem from an unresolved V gene, and the remainder is unexplained. The table for this sample lists around 100,000 clones; over 75% of them were counted only once. 20% to 25% of the sample is held by the ten biggest clonotypes. Sequencing was carried out using peripheral blood. Every receptor here comes from a man aged 65 to 85 with active or convalescent COVID-19.

The rearrangement uses TRBV6-1 and TRBJ2-7, with TRBD1 matching 12 bases. The CDR3 totals 15 residues. Germline CDR1 MNHNS, CDR2 SASEGT. V was pared by 3 bases and J by 5 bases, with 5 bases of the junction left unmatched. CDR3 protein: CASSDPGQGAHEQYF. The CDR3 coding sequence is TGTGCCAGCAGTGATCCGGGACAGGGGGCCCACGAGCAGTACTTC.

The rearrangement joins TRBV10-3 to TRBJ1-1, with D possibly matching TRBD1 (5 bases). V was pared by 10 bases and J by 7 bases, with 22 bases between. Germline V gene data show CDR1 as ENHRY and CDR2 as SYGVKD. The CDR3 is 14 residues long. The CDR3 nucleotides read TGTGCCACCTGCGTAAGGATGGGGGAGGATGAAGCTTTCTTT. Translating it yields CATCVRMGEDEAFF.

This rearrangement joins TRBV7-9 to TRBJ1-4, with D possibly matching TRBD1 (6 bases). The CDR3 runs to 14 residues. V was cut by 1 base and J by 8 bases, with 11 bases left in between. The germline V gene encodes CDR1 SEHNR and CDR2 FQNEAQ (reference sequence). CDR3 sequence reads: CASSLGRGNEKLFF. The CDR3 bases are TGTGCCAGCAGCTTAGGCAGGGGCAACGAAAAACTGTTTTTT. Together with reference TRBV7-9 and TRBJ1-4, the CDR3 gives the full variable domain: DTGVSQNPRHKITKRGQNVTFRCDPISEHNRLYWYRQTLGQGPEFLTYFQNEAQLEKSRLLSDRFSAERPKGSFSTLEIQRTEQGDSAMYLCASSLGRGNEKLFFGSGTQLSVL.

The genes are TRBV7-3 and TRBJ2-7, with 9 positions matching TRBD1. V shed 6 bases and J 5 bases; nucleotides not matched to a gene: 14. The CDR3 runs 16 residues. The germline CDR1 and CDR2 sequences are SGHTA and FQGTGA. The CDR3 here is CASRASGTGNLHEQYF. The DNA of the CDR3 is TGTGCCAGCAGGGCATCCGGGACAGGGAATCTCCACGAGCAGTACTTC.

V usage is TRBV18 and J usage is TRBJ1-5; D remains unclear. The germline V gene encodes CDR1 KGHSH and CDR2 LQKENI. The V and J ends lost 0 bases and 0 bases respectively, with 9 bases between them. This CDR3 has 16 amino acids. The CDR3 sequence: CASSPPHRASNQPQHF. Here the CDR3 DNA reads TGTGCCAGCTCACCACCGCACAGAGCTAGCAATCAGCCCCAGCATTTT.

The chain recombines TRBV3-1 (or the pseudogene TRBV3-2) with TRBJ2-5, with 7 bases matching TRBD1. Germline loops: CDR1 LGHDT, CDR2 YNNKEL (reference sequence). V lost 5 bases to trimming and J lost 5 bases; unmatched junction nucleotides: 5. The CDR3 loop spans 13 amino acids. CDR3 in amino acids: CASSLQGSETQYF. Here the CDR3 DNA reads TGTGCCAGCAGCTTACAGGGGAGCGAGACCCAGTACTTC.

The genes are TRBV30 and TRBJ2-4; possible D gene TRBD2, 5 bases. Looked up from germline, CDR1 is GTSNPN and CDR2 is SVGIG (reference sequence). Trimming shortened V by 0 bases and J by 0 bases, and 9 bases separated the two germline ends. This CDR3 is built from 15 residues. CDR3 loop: CAWSVYGVAKNIQYF. DNA for the CDR3: TGTGCCTGGAGTGTATACGGGGTAGCCAAAAACATTCAGTACTTC.